This T cell receptor (beta chain) comes out of a study of blood T cells in healthy people across ages. V gave up 8 bases and J gave up 2 bases; unmatched junction bases: 7. CDR3 length equals 16 residues. CDR1 is MNHNY, CDR2 SVGAGI, per germline (reference sequence). A J-beta primer mix and a sample-barcoded 5' primer were used in a second PCR of roughly 6 to 11 cycles. MiXCR, applied by TCRdb to the 5' RACE reads, yields one record per CDR3 protein. The sample lists about 1.4 million distinct CDR3 sequences, roughly 64% occurring once. This TCR came from a young man in good health. Material for sequencing was blood. J is TRBJ2-5 and V is TRBV6-6; 14 nucleotides match TRBD2. In DNA, the CDR3 is TGTGCCAGCGGGTGGACTAGCGGGGGGCTGCAAGAGACCCAGTACTTC. It translates to CASGWTSGGLQETQYF.